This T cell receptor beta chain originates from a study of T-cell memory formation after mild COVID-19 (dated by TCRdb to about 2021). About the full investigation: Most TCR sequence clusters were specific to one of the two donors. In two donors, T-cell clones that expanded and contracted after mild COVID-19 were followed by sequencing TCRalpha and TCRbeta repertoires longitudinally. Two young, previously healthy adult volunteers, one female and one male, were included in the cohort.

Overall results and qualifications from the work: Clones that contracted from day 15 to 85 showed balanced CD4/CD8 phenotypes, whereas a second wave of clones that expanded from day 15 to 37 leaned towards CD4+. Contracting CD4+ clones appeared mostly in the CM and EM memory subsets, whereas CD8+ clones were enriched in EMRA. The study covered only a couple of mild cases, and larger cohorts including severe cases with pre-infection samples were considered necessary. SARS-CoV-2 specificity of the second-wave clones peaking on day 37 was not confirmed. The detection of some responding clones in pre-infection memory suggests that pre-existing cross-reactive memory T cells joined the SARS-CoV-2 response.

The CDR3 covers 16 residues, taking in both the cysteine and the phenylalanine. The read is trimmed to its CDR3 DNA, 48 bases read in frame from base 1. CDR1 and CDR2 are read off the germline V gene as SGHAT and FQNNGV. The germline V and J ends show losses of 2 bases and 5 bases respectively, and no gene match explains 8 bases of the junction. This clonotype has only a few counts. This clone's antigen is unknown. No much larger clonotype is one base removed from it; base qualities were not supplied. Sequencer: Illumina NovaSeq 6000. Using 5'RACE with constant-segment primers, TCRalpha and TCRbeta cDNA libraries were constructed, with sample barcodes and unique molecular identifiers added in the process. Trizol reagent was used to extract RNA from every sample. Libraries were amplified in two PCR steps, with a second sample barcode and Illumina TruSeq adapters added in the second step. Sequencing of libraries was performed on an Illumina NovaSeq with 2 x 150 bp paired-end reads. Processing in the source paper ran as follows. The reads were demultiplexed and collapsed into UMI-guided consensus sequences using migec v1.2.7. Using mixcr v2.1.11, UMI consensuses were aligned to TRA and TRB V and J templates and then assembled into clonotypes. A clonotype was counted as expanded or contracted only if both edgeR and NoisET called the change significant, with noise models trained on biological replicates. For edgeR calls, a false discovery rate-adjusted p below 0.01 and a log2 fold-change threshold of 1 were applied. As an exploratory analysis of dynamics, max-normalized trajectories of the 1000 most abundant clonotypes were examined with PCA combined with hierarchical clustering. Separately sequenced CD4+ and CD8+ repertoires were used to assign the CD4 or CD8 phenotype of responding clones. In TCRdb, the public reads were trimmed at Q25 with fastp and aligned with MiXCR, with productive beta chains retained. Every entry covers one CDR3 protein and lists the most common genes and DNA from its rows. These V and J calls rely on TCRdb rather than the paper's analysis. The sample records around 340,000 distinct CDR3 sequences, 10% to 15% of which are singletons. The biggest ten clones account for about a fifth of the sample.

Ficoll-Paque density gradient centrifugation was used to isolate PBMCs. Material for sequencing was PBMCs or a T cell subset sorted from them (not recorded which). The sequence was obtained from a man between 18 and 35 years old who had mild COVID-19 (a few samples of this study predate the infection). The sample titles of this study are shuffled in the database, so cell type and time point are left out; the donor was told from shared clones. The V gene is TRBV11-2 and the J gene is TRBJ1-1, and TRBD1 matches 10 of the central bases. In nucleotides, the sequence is TGTGCCAGCAGCTTACTGGGGACAGGGGCAAGAACTGAAGCTTTCTTT. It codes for CASSLLGTGARTEAFF.